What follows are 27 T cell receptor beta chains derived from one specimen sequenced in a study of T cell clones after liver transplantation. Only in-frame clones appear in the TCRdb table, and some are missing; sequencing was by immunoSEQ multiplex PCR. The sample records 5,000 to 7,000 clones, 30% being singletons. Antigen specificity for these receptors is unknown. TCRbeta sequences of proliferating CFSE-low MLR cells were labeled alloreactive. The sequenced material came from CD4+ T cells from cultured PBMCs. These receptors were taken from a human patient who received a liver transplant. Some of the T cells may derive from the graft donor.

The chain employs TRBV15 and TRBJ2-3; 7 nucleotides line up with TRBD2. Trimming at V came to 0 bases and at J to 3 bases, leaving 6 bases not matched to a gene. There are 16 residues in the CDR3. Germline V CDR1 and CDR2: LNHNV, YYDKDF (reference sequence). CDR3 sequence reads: CATSRDAGVETDTQYF. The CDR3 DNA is TGTGCCACCAGCAGAGATGCGGGAGTGGAGACAGATACGCAGTATTTT.

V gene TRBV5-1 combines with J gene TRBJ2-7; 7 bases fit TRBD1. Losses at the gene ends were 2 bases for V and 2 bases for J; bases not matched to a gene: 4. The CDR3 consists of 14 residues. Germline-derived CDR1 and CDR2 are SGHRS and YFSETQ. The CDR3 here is CASSLGGGTYEQYF. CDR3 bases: TGCGCCAGCAGCTTAGGGGGCGGAACCTACGAGCAGTACTTC.

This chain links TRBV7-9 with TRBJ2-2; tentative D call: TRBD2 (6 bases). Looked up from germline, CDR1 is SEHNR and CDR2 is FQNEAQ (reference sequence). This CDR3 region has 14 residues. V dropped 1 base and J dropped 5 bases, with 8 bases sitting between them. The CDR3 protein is CASSLVGGTGELFF. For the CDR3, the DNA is TGTGCCAGCAGCTTAGTGGGGGGAACCGGGGAGCTGTTTTTT. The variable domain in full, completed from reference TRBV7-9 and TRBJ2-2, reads DTGVSQNPRHKITKRGQNVTFRCDPISEHNRLYWYRQTLGQGPEFLTYFQNEAQLEKSRLLSDRFSAERPKGSFSTLEIQRTEQGDSAMYLCASSLVGGTGELFFGEGSRLTVL.

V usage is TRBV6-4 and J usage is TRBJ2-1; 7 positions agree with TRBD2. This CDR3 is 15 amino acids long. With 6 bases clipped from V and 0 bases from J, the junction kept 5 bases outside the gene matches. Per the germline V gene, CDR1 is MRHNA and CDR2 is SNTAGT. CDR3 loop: CASRVAGLSYNEQFF. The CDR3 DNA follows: TGTGCCAGCAGAGTAGCGGGCCTCTCCTACAATGAGCAGTTCTTC.

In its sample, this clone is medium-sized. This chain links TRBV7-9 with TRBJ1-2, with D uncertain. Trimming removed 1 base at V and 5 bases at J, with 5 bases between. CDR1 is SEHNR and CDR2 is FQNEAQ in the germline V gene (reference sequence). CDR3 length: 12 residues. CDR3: CASSLEIYGYTF. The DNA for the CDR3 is TGTGCCAGCAGCTTAGAAATTTATGGCTACACCTTC.

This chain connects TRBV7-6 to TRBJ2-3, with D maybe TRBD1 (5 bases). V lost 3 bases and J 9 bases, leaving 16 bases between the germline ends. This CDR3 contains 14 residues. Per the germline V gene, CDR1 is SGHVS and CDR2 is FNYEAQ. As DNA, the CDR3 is TGTGCCAGCAGCTTGAGACAGATAGCCGACACGCAGTATTTT. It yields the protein CASSLRQIADTQYF.

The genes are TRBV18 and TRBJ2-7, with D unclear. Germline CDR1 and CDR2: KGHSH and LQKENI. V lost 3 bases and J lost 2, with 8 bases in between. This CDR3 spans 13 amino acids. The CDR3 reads CASSPGSPYEQYF. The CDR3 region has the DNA TGTGCCAGCTCACCGGGATCCCCCTACGAGCAGTACTTC. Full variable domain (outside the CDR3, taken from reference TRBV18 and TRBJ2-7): NAGVMQNPRHLVRRRGQEARLRCSPMKGHSHVYWYRQLPEEGLKFMVYLQKENIIDESGMPKERFSAEFPKEGPSILRIQQVVRGDSAAYFCASSPGSPYEQYFGPGTRLTVT.

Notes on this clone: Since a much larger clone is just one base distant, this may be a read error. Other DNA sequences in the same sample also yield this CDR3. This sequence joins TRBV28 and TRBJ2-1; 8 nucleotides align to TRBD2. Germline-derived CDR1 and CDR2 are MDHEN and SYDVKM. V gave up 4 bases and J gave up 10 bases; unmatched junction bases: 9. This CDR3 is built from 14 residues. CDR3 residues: CASSSGTRVREQFF. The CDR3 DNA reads TGTGCCAGCAGTTCCGGGACTAGAGTGCGGGAGCAGTTCTTC.

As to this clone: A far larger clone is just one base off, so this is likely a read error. CDR3 amino acids: CASSQRMSRWTEKLFF. In DNA, the CDR3 is TGCGCCAGCAGCCAACGCATGTCGCGTTGGACCGAAAAACTGTTTTTT. The chain employs TRBV4-3 and TRBJ1-4, with D unclear. Trimming removed 2 bases from V and 8 bases from J, with 18 bases in between. The CDR3 runs 16 residues. Germline V gene data show CDR1 as LGHNA and CDR2 as YSLEER.

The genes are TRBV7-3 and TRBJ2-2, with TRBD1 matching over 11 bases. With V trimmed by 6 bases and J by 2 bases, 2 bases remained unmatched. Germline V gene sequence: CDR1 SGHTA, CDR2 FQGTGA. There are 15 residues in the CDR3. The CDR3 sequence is CASRGQGANTGELFF. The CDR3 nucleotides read TGTGCCAGCAGAGGACAGGGGGCTAACACCGGGGAGCTGTTTTTT.

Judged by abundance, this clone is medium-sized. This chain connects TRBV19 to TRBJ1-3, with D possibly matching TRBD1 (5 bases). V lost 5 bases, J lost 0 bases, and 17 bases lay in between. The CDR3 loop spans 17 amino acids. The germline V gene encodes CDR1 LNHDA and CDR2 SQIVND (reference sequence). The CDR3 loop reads CASSALNRNFSGNTIYF. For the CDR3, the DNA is TGTGCCAGTAGTGCCCTGAACAGGAACTTCTCTGGAAACACCATATATTTT.

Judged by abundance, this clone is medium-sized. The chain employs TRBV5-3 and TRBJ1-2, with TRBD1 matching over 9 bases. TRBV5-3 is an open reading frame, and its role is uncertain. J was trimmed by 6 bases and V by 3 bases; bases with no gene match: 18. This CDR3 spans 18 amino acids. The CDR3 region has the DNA TGTGCCAGAAGCTGCCACCGGGACAGGGATGTTTGGTTTGATGGCTACACCTTC. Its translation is CARSCHRDRDVWFDGYTF.

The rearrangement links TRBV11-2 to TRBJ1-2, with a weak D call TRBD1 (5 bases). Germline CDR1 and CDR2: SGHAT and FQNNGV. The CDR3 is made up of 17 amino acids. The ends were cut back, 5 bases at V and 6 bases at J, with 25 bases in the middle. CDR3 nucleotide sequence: TGTGCCAGCAGCCTAGTGGGAACGGCCGGGGGTACCCATGGCTACACCTTC. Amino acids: CASSLVGTAGGTHGYTF.

This chain's CDR3 is CASSSTGFQETQYF. Here the CDR3 DNA reads TGCGCCAGCAGCTCCACAGGGTTCCAAGAGACCCAGTACTTC. V gene TRBV5-1 combines with J gene TRBJ2-5; tentatively, D is TRBD1 (6 bases). V lost 3 bases, J lost 1 base, and 10 bases lay in between. The CDR3 has 14 amino acids. Germline CDR1 and CDR2: SGHRS and YFSETQ. The complete variable domain, with remaining parts taken from reference TRBV5-1 and TRBJ2-5, reads KAGVTQTPRYLIKTRGQQVTLSCSPISGHRSVSWYQQTPGQGLQFLFEYFSETQRNKGNFPGRFSGRQFSNSRSEMNVSTLELGDSALYLCASSSTGFQETQYFGPGTRLLVL.

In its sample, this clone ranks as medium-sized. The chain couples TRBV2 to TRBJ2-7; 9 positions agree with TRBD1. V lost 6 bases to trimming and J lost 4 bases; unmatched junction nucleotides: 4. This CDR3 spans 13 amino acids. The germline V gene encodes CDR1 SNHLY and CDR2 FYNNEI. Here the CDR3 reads CASSTGGPYEQYF. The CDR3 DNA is TGTGCCAGCAGCACAGGGGGCCCTTACGAGCAGTACTTC.

Here the CDR3 reads CASSLPREPQHF. In nucleotides, the CDR3 is TGTGCCAGCAGTTTACCCCGGGAGCCCCAGCATTTT. V and J are TRBV28 and TRBJ1-5; D is uncertain. V was pared by 2 bases and J by 8 bases, with 7 bases between. CDR3 length equals 12 residues. Germline values: CDR1 MDHEN, CDR2 SYDVKM.

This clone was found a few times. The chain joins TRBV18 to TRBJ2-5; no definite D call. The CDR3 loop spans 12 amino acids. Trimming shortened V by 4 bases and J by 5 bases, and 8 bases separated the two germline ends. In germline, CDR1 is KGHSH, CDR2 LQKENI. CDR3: CASSLRMETQYF. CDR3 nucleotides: TGTGCCAGCTCACTCCGGATGGAGACCCAGTACTTC.

The CDR3 spells CASTPGGGRRGETQYF. The CDR3, as DNA: TGTGCCAGTACCCCCGGGGGGGGGCGCCGTGGAGAGACCCAGTACTTC. The chain joins TRBV19 to TRBJ2-5; 8 bases line up with TRBD2. The J segment lost 4 bases and the V segment lost 7 bases, leaving 14 bases of the junction unmatched. Germline V gene sequence: CDR1 LNHDA, CDR2 SQIVND (reference sequence). This CDR3 has 16 residues. The entire variable domain, with the rest obtained from reference TRBV19 and TRBJ2-5, is as follows: DGGITQSPKYLFRKEGQNVTLSCEQNLNHDAMYWYRQDPGQGLRLIYYSQIVNDFQKGDIAEGYSVSREKKESFPLTVTSAQKNPTAFYLCASTPGGGRRGETQYFGPGTRLLVL.

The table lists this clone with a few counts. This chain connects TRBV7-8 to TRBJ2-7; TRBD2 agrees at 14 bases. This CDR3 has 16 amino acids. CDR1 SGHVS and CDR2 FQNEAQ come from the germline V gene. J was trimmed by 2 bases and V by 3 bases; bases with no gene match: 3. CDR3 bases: TGTGCCAGCAGCTTTCGGACTAGCGGGAGGACCTACGAGCAGTACTTC. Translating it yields CASSFRTSGRTYEQYF.

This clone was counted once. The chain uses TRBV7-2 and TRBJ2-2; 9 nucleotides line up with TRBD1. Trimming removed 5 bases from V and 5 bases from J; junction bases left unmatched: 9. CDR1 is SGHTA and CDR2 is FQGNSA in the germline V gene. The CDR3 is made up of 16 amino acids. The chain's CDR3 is CASSPGGQGNTGELFF. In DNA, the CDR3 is TGTGCCAGCAGCCCAGGGGGACAGGGCAATACCGGGGAGCTGTTTTTT.

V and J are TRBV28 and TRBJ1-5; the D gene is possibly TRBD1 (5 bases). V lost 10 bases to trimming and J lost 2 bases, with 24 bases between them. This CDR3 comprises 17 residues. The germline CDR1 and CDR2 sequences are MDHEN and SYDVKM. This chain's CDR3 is CATIPGGAGLRNQPQHF. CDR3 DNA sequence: TGTGCCACCATCCCAGGAGGGGCGGGCCTTCGCAATCAGCCCCAGCATTTT.

CDR3 nucleotides: TGTGCCAGCAGCCATGCGGACTTGCAAGAGACCCAGTACTTC. As protein: CASSHADLQETQYF. The V and J genes are TRBV5-3 and TRBJ2-5, with D maybe TRBD2 (5 bases). TRBV5-3 is an open reading frame whose function is uncertain. Trimming cost V 8 bases and J 2 bases, with 16 bases left between them. The CDR3 totals 14 residues.

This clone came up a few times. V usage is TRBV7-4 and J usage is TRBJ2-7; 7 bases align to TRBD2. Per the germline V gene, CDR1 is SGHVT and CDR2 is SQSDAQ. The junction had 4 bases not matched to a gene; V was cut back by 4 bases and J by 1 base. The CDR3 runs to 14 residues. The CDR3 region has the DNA TGTGCCAGCAGCTCCCCCGGGAGGTCCTACGAGCAGTACTTC. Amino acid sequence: CASSSPGRSYEQYF. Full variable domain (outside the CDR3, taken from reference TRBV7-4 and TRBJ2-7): GAGVSQSPRYKVAKRGRDVALRCDSISGHVTLYWYRQTLGQGSEVLTYSQSDAQRDKSGRPSGRFSAERPERSVSTLKIQRTEQGDSAVYLCASSSPGRSYEQYFGPGTRLTVT.

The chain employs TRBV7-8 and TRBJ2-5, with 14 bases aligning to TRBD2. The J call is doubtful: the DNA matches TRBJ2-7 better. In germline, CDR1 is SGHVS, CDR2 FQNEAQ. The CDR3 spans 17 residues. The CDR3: CASSLGLAGEKPYEQYF. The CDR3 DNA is TGTGCCAGCAGCTTGGGACTAGCGGGAGAAAAGCCCTACGAGCAGTACTTC.

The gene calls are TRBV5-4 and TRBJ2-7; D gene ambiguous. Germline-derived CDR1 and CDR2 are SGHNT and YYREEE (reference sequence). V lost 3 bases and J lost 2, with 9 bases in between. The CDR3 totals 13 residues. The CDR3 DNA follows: TGTGCCAGCAGCTCCCAGGTCCCCTACGAGCAGTACTTC. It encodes CASSSQVPYEQYF.

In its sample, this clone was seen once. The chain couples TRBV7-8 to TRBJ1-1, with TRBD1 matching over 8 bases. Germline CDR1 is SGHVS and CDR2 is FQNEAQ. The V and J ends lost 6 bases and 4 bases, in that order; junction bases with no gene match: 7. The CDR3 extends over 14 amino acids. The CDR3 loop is CASSPTGDGTEAFF. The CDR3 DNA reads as TGTGCCAGCAGTCCGACAGGGGACGGCACTGAAGCTTTCTTT.

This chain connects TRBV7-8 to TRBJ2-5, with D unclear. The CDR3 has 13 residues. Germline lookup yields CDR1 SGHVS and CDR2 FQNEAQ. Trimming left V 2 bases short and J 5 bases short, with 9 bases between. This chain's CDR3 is CASSLSLGETQYF. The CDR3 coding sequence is TGTGCCAGCAGCTTAAGCCTAGGGGAGACCCAGTACTTC.